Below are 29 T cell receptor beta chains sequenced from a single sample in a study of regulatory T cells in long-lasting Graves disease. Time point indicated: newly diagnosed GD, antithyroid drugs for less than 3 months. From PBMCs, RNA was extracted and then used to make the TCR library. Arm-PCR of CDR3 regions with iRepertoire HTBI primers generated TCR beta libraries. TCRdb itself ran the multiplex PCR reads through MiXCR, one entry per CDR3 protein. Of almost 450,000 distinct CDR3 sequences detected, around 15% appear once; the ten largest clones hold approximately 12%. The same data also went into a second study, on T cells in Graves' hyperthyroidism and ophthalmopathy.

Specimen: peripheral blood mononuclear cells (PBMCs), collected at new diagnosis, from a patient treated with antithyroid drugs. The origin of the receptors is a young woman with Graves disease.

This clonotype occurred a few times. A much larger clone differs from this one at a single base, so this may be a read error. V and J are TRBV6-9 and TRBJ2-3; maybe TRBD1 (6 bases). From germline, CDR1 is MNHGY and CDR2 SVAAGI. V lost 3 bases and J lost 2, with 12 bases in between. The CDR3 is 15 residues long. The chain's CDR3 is CASSYCRQVTDTQYF. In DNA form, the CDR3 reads TGTGCCAGCAGTTACTGTCGACAGGTCACAGATACGCAGTATTTT.

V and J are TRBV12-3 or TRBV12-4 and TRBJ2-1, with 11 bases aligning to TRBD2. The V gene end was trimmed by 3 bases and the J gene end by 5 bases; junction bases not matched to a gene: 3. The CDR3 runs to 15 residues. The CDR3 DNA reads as TGTGCCAGCAGTTTTAGCGGGAGGGAAAACAATGAGCAGTTCTTC. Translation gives CASSFSGRENNEQFF.

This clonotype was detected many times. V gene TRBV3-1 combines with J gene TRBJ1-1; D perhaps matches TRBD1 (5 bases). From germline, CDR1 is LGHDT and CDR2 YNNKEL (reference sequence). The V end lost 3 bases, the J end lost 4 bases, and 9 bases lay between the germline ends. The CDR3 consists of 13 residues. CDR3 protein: CASSQGRGTEAFF. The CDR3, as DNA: TGTGCCAGCAGCCAGGGGCGGGGCACTGAAGCTTTCTTT.

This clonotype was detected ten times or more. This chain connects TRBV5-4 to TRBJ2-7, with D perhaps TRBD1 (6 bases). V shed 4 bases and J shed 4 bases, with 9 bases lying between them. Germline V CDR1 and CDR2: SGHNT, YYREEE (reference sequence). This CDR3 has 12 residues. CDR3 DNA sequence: TGTGCCAGCAGCATCGGACAGTACGAGCAGTACTTC. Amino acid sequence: CASSIGQYEQYF.

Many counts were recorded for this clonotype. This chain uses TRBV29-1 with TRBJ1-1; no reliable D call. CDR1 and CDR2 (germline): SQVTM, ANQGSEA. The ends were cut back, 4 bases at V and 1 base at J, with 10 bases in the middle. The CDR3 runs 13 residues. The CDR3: CSVVQEGNTEAFF. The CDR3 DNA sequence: TGCAGCGTTGTGCAGGAAGGGAACACTGAAGCTTTCTTT.

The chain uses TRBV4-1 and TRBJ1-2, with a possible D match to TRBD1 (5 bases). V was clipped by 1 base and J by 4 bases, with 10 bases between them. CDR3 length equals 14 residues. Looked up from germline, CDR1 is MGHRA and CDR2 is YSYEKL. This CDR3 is CASSQGGGSYGYTF. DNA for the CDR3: TGCGCCAGCAGCCAAGGGGGGGGGTCCTATGGCTACACCTTC.

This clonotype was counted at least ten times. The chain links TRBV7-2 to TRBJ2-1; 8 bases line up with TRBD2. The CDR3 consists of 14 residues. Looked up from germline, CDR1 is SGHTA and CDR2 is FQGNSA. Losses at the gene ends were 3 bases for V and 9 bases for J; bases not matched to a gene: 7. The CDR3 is CASSLTSGGGEQFF. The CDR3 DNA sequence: TGTGCCAGCAGCTTGACCAGCGGGGGTGGTGAGCAGTTCTTC.

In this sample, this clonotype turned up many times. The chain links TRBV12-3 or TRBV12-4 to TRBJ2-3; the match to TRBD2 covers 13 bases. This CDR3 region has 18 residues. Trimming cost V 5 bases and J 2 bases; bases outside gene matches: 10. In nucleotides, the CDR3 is TGTGCCAGCAGTGAAGGACTAGCGGGAGTTACGAACACAGATACGCAGTATTTT. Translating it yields CASSEGLAGVTNTDTQYF.

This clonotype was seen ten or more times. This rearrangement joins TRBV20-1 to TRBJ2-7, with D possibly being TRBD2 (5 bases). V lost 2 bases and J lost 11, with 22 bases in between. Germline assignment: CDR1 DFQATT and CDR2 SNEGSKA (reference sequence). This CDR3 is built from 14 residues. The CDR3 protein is CSARPRRFTPGKYF. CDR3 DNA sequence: TGCAGTGCTAGACCCAGGCGCTTCACCCCCGGGAAGTACTTC.

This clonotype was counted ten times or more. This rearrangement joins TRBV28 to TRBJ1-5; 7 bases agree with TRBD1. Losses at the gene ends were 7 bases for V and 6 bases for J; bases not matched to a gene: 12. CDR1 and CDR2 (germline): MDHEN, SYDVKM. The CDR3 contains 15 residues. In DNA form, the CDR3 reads TGTGCCAGCACCCCTGGGGAGGGGGCACTTCAGCCCCAGCATTTT. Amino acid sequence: CASTPGEGALQPQHF.

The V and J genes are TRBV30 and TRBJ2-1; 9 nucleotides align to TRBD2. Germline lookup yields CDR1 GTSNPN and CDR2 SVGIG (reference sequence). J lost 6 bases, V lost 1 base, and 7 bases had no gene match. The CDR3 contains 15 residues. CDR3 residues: CAWSGGRARGNEQFF. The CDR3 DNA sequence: TGTGCCTGGAGTGGCGGGAGGGCCCGGGGCAATGAGCAGTTCTTC.

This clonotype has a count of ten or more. The CDR3 nucleotides are TGTGCCAGCAGCCAAGAAGCAACTAGCCAGTTCTTC. Its protein product is CASSQEATSQFF. The chain uses TRBV3-1 and TRBJ2-1; possible D gene TRBD2, 6 bases. This CDR3 region has 12 residues. V gave up 0 bases and J gave up 13 bases, with 10 bases separating them. Germline CDR1 is LGHDT and CDR2 is YNNKEL (reference sequence).

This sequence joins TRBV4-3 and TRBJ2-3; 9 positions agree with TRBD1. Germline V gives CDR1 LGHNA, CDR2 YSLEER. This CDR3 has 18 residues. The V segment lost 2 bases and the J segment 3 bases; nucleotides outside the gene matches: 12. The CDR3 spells CASSQSPSGTGRTDTQYF. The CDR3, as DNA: TGCGCCAGCAGCCAAAGCCCCTCCGGGACAGGGCGGACAGATACGCAGTATTTT.

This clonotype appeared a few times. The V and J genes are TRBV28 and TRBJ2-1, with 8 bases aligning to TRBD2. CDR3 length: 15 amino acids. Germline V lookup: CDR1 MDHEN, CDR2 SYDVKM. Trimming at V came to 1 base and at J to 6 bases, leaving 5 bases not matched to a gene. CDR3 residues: CASSLFVTSVNEQFF. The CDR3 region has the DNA TGTGCCAGCAGTTTATTTGTGACTAGCGTCAATGAGCAGTTCTTC.

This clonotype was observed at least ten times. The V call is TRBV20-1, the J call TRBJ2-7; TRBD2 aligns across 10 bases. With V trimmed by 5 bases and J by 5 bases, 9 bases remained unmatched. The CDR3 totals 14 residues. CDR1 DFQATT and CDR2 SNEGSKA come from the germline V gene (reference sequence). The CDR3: CSAASGRRSHEQYF. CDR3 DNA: TGCAGTGCTGCTAGCGGGAGACGGAGCCACGAGCAGTACTTC.

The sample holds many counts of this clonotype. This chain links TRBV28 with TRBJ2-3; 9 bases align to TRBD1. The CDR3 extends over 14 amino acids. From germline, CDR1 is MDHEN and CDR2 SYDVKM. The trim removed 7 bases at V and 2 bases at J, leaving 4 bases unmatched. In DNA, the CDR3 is TGTGCCAGCACTACAGGGGGCCACACAGATACGCAGTATTTT. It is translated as CASTTGGHTDTQYF.

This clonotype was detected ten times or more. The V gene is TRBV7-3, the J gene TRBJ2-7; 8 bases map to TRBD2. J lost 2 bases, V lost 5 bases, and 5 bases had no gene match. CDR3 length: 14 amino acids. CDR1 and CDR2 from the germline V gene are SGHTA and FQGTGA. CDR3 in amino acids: CASSPGLAPYEQYF. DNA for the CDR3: TGTGCCAGCAGCCCCGGACTAGCCCCCTACGAGCAGTACTTC. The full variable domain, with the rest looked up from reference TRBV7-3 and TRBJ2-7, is GAGVSQTPSNKVTEKGKYVELRCDPISGHTALYWYRQSLGQGPEFLIYFQGTGAADDSGLPNDRFFAVRPEGSVSTLKIQRTERGDSAVYLCASSPGLAPYEQYFGPGTRLTVT.

The CDR3 coding sequence is TGTGCCTGGACCCGGGACAGCCAAGAGACCCAGTACTTC. It is translated as CAWTRDSQETQYF. This chain joins TRBV30 and TRBJ2-5; 7 nucleotides match TRBD1. Germline loops: CDR1 GTSNPN, CDR2 SVGIG (reference sequence). The CDR3 extends over 13 amino acids. J gave up 1 base and V 4 bases, and 3 bases lay outside the gene matches.

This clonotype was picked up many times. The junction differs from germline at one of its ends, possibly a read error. CDR3 amino acids: CSAQQGALTGAFF. The CDR3 DNA is TGCAGTGCACAGCAGGGGGCGCTCACTGGAGCTTTCTTT. J is TRBJ1-1 and V is TRBV20-1; 8 nucleotides align to TRBD1. This CDR3 is 13 amino acids long. Germline assignment: CDR1 DFQATT and CDR2 SNEGSKA (reference sequence).

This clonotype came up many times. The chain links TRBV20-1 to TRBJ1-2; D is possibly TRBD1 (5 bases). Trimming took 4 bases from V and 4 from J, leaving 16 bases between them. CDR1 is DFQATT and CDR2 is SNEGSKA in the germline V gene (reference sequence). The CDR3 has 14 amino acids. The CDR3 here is CSATTITQGYGYTF. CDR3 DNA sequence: TGCAGTGCTACTACAATTACTCAGGGCTATGGCTACACCTTC.

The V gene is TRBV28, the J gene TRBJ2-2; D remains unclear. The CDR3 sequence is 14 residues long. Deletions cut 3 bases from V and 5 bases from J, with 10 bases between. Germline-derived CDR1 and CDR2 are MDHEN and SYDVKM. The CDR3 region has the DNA TGTGCCAGCAGTTTCGGGTGGTCGACCGGGGAGCTGTTTTTT. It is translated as CASSFGWSTGELFF.

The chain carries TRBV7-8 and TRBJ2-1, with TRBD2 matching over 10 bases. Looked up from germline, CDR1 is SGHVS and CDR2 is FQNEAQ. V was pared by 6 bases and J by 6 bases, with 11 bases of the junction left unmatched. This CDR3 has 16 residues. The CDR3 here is CASRIRRASGSNEQFF. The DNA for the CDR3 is TGTGCCAGCAGGATAAGAAGGGCTAGCGGGAGCAATGAGCAGTTCTTC.

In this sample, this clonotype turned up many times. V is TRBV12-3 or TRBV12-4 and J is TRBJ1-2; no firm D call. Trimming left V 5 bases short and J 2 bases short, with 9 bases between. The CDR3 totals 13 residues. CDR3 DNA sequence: TGTGCCAGCAGTCTTCCTGTAAACTATGGCTACACCTTC. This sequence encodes CASSLPVNYGYTF.

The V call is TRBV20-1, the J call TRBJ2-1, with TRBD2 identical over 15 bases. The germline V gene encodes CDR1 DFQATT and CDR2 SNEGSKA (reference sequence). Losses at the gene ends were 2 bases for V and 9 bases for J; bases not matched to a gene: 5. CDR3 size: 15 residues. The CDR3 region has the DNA TGCAGTGCTAGACCGGGACTAGCGGGAGGCGGTGAGCAGTTCTTC. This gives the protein CSARPGLAGGGEQFF.

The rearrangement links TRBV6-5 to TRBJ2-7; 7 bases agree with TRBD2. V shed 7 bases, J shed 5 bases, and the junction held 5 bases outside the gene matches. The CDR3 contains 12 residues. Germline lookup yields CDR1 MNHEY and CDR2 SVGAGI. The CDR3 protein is CASKAGDHEQYF. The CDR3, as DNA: TGTGCCAGCAAGGCGGGAGACCACGAGCAGTACTTC.

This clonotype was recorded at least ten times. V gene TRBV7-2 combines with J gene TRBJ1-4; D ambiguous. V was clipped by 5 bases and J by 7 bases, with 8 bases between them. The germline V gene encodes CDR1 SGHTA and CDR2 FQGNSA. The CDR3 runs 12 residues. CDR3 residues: CASSPAREKLFF. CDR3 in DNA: TGTGCCAGCAGCCCGGCGCGTGAAAAACTGTTTTTT.

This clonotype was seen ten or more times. CDR3: CASSLGGGTSGTDTQYF. CDR3 in DNA: TGTGCCAGCAGCTTAGGGGGAGGGACTAGCGGAACAGATACGCAGTATTTT. This rearrangement joins TRBV7-8 to TRBJ2-3; 11 nucleotides match TRBD2. CDR1 is SGHVS, CDR2 FQNEAQ, per germline. The CDR3 sequence is 17 residues long. Losses at the gene ends were 1 base for V and 3 bases for J; bases not matched to a gene: 6.

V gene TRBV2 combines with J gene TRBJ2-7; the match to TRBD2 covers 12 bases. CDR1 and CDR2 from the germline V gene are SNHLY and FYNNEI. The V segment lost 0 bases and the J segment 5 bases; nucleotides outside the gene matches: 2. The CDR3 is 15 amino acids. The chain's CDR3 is CASSEATSGRDEQYF. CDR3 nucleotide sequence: TGTGCCAGCAGTGAAGCGACTAGCGGGAGAGACGAGCAGTACTTC.

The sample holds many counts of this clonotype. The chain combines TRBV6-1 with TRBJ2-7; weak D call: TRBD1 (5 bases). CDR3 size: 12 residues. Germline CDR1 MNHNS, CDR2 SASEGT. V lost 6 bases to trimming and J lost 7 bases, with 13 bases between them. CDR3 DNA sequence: TGTGCCAGCAGGGATGGGGCAGGGGAGCAGTACTTC. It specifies CASRDGAGEQYF.